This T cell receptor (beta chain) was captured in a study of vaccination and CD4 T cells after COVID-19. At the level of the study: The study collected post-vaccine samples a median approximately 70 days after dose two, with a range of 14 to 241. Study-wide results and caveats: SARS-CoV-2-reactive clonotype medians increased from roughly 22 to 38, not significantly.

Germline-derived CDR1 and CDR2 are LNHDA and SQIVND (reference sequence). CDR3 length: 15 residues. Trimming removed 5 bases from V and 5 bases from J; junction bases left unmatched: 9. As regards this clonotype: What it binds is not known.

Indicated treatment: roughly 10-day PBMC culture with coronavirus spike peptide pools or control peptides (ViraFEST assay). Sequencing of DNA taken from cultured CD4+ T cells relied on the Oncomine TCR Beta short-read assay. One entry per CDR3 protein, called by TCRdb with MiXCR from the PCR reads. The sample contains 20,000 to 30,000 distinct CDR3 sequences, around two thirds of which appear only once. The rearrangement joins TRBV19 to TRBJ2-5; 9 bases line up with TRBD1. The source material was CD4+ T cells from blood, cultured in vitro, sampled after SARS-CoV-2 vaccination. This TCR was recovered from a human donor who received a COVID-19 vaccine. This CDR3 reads CASSVSGTGMETQYF. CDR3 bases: TGTGCCAGTAGTGTATCCGGGACAGGGATGGAGACCCAGTACTTC.